This TCR beta chain was obtained from a study of blood T cell repertoires in COVID-19. The wider study: Samples of COVID-19 (acute and convalescent) were obtained from the United States, Italy and Spain.

V lost 7 bases and J 3 bases, leaving 9 bases between the germline ends. There are 12 residues in the CDR3. Germline V gene lookup returns CDR1 ENHRY and CDR2 SYGVKD. The protocol was immunoSEQ multiplex PCR, while the TCRdb copy is restricted to in-frame clones and leaves out a portion. Counted here are 200,000 to 300,000 clones, around 89% occurring once; the ten biggest clones make up approximately 3.3%. Sequencing was carried out using peripheral blood. This rearrangement joins TRBV10-3 to TRBJ1-2, with D possibly matching TRBD1 (6 bases). The receptor was isolated from a woman aged 40 to 50 with acute or convalescent COVID-19. DNA of the CDR3: TGTGCCATCACAGGGGTCCACTATGGCTACACCTTC. Amino acid sequence: CAITGVHYGYTF.